This entry is about one T cell receptor beta chain. The antigen remains undetermined. Germline-derived CDR1 and CDR2 are MNHEY and SVGAGI. V was pared by 4 bases and J by 4 bases, with 11 bases of the junction left unmatched. This CDR3 comprises 16 residues. The record originates from a study of T cell responses to AZD1222 COVID-19 vaccine. Study-level findings and limits: The sample set comprised mostly white British donors with more females, and clonal diversity was possibly underestimated.

Profiled with immunoSEQ multiplex PCR; TCRdb holds only in-frame clones, not every one. Of around 150,000 clones in the sample, approximately 84% were seen once. J is TRBJ1-1 and V is TRBV6-5; TRBD1 agrees at 8 bases. The sequencing used peripheral blood, collected on day 0 of AZD1222 vaccination. The TCR comes from an adult in good health. CDR3 sequence: CASSSRTGINGTEAFF. CDR3 coding DNA: TGTGCCAGCAGTTCCCGGACAGGGATAAACGGCACTGAAGCTTTCTTT.